This T cell receptor (beta chain) comes out of a study of Ad26.COV2.S vaccination and SARS-CoV-2 variants. Documented treatment: some 19 received Ad26.COV2.S at low or high dose, single or two shots; 5 received placebo; per-sample allocation not given. It was on day 63 after the first vaccine or placebo injection that samples were taken. Using immunoSEQ multiplex PCR, the repertoire was profiled, and TCRdb retains in-frame clones only, with some absent. Among around 320,000 clones listed, 87% were seen once. There are 16 residues in the CDR3. V was shortened by 2 bases and J by 8 bases, with 18 bases between the two germline ends. CDR1 is MNHEY, CDR2 SVGEGT, per germline.

V usage is TRBV6-2 or TRBV6-3 and J usage is TRBJ1-4; D is unresolved. This receptor was identified in a person between 18 and 65 years old who received the Ad26.COV2.S COVID-19 vaccine or a placebo. The source material was peripheral blood, sampled in a trial of Ad26.COV2.S vaccine versus placebo. CDR3 sequence: CASSYLSGIGTEKLFF. The CDR3 bases are TGTGCCAGCAGTTACCTCTCTGGGATTGGAACGGAAAAACTGTTTTTT.